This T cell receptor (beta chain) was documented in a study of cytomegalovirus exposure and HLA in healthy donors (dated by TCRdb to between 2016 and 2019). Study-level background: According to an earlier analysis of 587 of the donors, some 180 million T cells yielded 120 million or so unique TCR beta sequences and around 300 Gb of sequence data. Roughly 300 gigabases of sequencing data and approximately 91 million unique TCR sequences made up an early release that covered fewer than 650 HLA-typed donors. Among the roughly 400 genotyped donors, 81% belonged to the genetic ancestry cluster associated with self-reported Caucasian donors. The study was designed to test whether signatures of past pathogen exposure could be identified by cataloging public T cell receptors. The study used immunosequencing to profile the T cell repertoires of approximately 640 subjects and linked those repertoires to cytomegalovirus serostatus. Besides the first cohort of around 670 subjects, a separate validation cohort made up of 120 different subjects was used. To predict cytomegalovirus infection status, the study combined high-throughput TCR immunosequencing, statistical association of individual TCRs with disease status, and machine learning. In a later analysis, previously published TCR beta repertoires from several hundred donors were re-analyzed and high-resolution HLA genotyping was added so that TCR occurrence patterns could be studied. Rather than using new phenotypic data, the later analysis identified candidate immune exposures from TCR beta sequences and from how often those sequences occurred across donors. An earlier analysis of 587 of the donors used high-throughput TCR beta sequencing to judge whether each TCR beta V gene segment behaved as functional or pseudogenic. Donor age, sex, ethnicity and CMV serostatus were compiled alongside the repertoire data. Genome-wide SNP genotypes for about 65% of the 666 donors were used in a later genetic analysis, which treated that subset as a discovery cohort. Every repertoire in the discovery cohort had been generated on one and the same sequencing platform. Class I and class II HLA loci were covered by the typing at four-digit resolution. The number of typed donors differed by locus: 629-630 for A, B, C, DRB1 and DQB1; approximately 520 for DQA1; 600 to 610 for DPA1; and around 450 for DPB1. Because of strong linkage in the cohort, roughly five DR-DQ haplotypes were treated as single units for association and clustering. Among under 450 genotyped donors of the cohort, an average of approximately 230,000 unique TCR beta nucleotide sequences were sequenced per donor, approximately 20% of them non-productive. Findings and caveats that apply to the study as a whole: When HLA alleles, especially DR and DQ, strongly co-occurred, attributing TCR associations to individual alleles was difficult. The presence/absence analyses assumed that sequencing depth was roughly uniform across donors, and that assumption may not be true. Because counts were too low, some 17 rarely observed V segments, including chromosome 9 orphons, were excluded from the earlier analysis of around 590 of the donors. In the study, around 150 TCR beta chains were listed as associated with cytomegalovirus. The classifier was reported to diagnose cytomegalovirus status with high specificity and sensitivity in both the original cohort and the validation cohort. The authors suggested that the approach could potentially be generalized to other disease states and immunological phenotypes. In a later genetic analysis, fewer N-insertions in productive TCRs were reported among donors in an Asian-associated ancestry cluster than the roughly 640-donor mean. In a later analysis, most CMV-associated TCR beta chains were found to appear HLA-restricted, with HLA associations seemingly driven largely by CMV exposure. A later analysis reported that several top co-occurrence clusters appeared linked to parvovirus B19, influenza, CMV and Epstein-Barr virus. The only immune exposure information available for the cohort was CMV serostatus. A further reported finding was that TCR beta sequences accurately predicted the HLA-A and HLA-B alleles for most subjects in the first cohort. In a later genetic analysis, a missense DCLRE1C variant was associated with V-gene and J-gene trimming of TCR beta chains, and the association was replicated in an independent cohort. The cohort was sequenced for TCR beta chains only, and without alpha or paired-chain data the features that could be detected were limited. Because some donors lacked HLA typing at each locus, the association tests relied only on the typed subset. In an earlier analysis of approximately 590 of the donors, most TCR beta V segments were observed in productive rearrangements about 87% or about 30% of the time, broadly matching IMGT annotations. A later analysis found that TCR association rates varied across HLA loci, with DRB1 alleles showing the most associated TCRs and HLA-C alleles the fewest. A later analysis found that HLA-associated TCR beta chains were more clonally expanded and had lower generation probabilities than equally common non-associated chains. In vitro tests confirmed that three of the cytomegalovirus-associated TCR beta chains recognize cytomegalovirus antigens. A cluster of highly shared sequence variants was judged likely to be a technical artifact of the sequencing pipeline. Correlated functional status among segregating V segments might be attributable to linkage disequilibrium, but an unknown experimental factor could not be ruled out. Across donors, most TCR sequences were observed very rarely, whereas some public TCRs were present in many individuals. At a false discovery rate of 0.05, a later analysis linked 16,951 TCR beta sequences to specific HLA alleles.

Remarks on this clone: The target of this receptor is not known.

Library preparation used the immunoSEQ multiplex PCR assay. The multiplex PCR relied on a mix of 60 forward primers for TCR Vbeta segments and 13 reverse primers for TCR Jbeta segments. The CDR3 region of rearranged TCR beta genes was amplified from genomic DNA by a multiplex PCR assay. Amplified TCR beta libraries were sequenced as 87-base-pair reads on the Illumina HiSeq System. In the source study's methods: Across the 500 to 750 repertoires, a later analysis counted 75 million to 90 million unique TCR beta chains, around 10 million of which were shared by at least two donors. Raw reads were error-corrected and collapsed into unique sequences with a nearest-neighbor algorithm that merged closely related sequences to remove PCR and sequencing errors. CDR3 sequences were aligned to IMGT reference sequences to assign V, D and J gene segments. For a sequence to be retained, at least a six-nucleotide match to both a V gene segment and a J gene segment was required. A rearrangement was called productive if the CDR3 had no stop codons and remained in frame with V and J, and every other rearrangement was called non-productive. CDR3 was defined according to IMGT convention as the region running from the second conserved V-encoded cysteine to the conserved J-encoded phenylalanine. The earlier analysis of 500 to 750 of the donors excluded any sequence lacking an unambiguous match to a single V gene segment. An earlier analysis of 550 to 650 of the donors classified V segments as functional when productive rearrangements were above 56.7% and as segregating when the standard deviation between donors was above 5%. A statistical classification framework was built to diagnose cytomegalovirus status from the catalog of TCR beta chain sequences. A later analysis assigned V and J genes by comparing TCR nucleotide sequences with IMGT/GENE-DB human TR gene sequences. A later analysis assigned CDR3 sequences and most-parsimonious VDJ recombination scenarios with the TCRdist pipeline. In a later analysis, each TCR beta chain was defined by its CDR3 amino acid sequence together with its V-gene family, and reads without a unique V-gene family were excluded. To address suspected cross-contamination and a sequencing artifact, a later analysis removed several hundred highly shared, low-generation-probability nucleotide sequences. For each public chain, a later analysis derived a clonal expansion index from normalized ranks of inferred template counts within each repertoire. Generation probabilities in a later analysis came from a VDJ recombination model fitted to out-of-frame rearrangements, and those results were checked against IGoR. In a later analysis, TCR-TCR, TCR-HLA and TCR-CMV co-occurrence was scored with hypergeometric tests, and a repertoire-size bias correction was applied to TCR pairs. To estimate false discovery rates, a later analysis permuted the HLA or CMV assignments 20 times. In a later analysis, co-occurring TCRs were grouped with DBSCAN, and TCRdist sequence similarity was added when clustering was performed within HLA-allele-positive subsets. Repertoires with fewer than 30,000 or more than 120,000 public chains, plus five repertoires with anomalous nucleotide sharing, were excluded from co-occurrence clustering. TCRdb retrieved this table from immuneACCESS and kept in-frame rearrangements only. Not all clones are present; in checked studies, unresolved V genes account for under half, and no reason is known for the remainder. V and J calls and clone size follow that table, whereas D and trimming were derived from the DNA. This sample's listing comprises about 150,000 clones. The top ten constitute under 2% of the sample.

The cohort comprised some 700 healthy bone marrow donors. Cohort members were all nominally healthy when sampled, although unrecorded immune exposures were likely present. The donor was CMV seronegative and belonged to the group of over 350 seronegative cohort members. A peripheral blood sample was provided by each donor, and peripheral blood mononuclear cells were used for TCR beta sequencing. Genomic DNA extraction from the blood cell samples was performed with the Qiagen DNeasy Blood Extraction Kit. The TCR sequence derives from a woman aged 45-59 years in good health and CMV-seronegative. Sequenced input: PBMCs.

The nucleotide sequence is TGTGCCAGCAGTGAAACTATGACAGGCCTTCAGCCCCAGCATTTT. Protein translation: CASSETMTGLQPQHF. The chain employs TRBV2 and TRBJ1-5; TRBD1 might be the D gene, on 6 matching bases. V was cut back by 2 bases and J by 6 bases, leaving a gap of 14 bases between them. The CDR3, from cysteine to phenylalanine, totals 15 residues. This entry keeps only the CDR3 DNA: 45 bases, framed from base 1. The germline V gene supplies CDR1 SNHLY and CDR2 FYNNEI.